The 19 T cell receptor beta chains listed next were all sequenced from one sample in a study of T cells in Graves' hyperthyroidism and ophthalmopathy. Using RNA transcripts as the source, TCR beta CDR3 regions were amplified. A first-round RT-PCR of the TCR CDR3 used the HTBI primer set. Each CDR3 protein is one row after TCRdb ran MiXCR on the multiplex PCR reads. The sample holds 450,000 to 650,000 distinct CDR3 sequences; 14% are singletons and the top ten take 7% to 9%. The sequencing input was blood. Receptors originate from a woman aged 18-29 years with Graves' ophthalmopathy.

This clonotype was picked up many times. This chain uses TRBV11-1 with TRBJ2-1; D is ambiguous. The V end lost 5 bases, the J end lost 3 bases, and 8 bases lay between the germline ends. CDR1 and CDR2 (germline): SGHAT, FQDESV (reference sequence). The CDR3 spans 13 residues. The CDR3 bases are TGTGCCAGCAGCCCGGCCGACTACAATGAGCAGTTCTTC. Protein sequence: CASSPADYNEQFF.

This clonotype was recorded at least ten times. The chain couples TRBV5-1 to TRBJ2-7, with D possibly matching TRBD1 (6 bases). The V end was cut by 3 bases, the J end by 1 base, with 14 bases between. The CDR3 consists of 15 residues. Germline lookup yields CDR1 SGHRS and CDR2 YFSETQ. This CDR3 is CASSYAGTKSYEQYF. The CDR3 nucleotides read TGCGCCAGCAGCTATGCCGGGACAAAATCCTACGAGCAGTACTTC.

In this sample, this clonotype turned up many times. Written as DNA, the CDR3 is TGCGCCAGCAGCTTGGGGGCGCTTAGTGACAGAGCCCTAAACTATGGCTACACCTTC. It yields the protein CASSLGALSDRALNYGYTF. The rearrangement links TRBV5-1 to TRBJ1-2; D possibly corresponds to TRBD1 (5 bases). The V gene lost 0 bases and the J gene lost 2 bases, with 23 bases spanning the gap. This CDR3 is 19 amino acids long. From germline, CDR1 is SGHRS and CDR2 YFSETQ.

About this clonotype: A read error may explain this, as a much larger clone is one base away. This CDR3 is missing its conserved last phenylalanine or tryptophan, likely due to a read error. The genes are TRBV20-1 and TRBJ2-5, with 12 bases aligning to TRBD1. CDR1 is DFQATT, CDR2 SNEGSKA, per germline (reference sequence). The CDR3 runs to 14 residues. The CDR3 bases are TGCAGTACTAGAGGGACAGGGGGCGGAGAGACCCAGTACCTC. It specifies CSTRGTGGGETQYL.

This clonotype was counted ten times or more. This chain connects TRBV12-3 or TRBV12-4 to TRBJ2-6; a possible D gene is TRBD1 (5 bases). Trimming removed 2 bases from V and 2 bases from J, with 13 bases in between. The CDR3 has 17 residues. The CDR3 nucleotides read TGTGCCAGCAGTTTATCGGCAGGGATGACTGGGGCCAACGTCCTGACTTTC. Translation: CASSLSAGMTGANVLTF.

This clonotype was found a few times. J is TRBJ2-7 and V is TRBV25-1; 7 nucleotides agree with TRBD1. Trimming took 4 bases from V and 4 from J; bases not matched to a gene: 19. CDR1 MGHDK and CDR2 SYGVNS come from the germline V gene. There are 18 residues in the CDR3. The CDR3 nucleotides read TGTGCCAGCAGTGGATCGACAGGGAACGGGAAGGTCGGGTACGAGCAGTACTTC. It translates to CASSGSTGNGKVGYEQYF.

CDR3 in amino acids: CASIPGAGYNEQFF. The DNA for the CDR3 is TGTGCCAGCATTCCCGGGGCAGGCTACAATGAGCAGTTCTTC. The chain uses TRBV12-3 or TRBV12-4 and TRBJ2-1; tentatively, D is TRBD1 or TRBD2 (5 bases each). V was trimmed by 7 bases and J by 3 bases, leaving 13 bases between them. This CDR3 is built from 14 residues.

This chain connects TRBV12-3 or TRBV12-4 to TRBJ1-2; D might be TRBD1 (5 bases). This CDR3 has 15 amino acids. V was pared by 2 bases and J by 6 bases, with 16 bases between. Here the CDR3 DNA reads TGTGCCAGCAGTTTATGGCTAGGGGATATAGATGGCTACACCTTC. Protein: CASSLWLGDIDGYTF.

This clonotype was detected a few times. CDR3 protein: CASTDQGSYGYTF. CDR3 sequence (DNA): TGTGCCAGCACAGATCAGGGGAGCTATGGCTACACCTTC. The V call is TRBV6-2 or TRBV6-3, the J call TRBJ1-2; tentatively, D is TRBD1 (6 bases). CDR1 MNHEY and CDR2 SVGEGT come from the germline V gene. Trimming took 7 bases from V and 4 from J, leaving 13 bases between them. The CDR3 runs 13 residues.

The chain links TRBV9 to TRBJ2-5, with D uncertain. The CDR3 sequence is 16 residues long. V was shortened by 0 bases and J by 5 bases, with 17 bases between the two germline ends. The V gene's germline CDR1 is SGDLS and CDR2 YYNGEE. The CDR3 reads CASSVDVTLSFETQYF. The CDR3, as DNA: TGTGCCAGCAGCGTAGATGTCACGCTGAGCTTTGAGACCCAGTACTTC.

This clonotype occurred many times. This sequence joins TRBV29-1 and TRBJ2-5; no firm D call. The CDR3 loop spans 12 amino acids. Per germline, CDR1 SQVTM and CDR2 ANQGSEA. Trimming shortened V by 7 bases and J by 5 bases, and 14 bases separated the two germline ends. The CDR3 DNA reads TGCAGCGGGATGGGCAGGATGGAGACCCAGTACTTC. Translating it yields CSGMGRMETQYF. Filled out from reference TRBV29-1 and TRBJ2-5, the complete variable domain reads SAVISQKPSRDICQRGTSLTIQCQVDSQVTMMFWYRQQPGQSLTLIATANQGSEATYESGFVIDKFPISRPNLTFSTLTVSNMSPEDSSIYLCSGMGRMETQYFGPGTRLLVL.

This clonotype was counted a few times. The rearrangement links TRBV25-1 to TRBJ2-6; D is unresolved. The CDR3 runs 15 residues. Germline CDR1 and CDR2: MGHDK and SYGVNS. Trimming shortened V by 4 bases and J by 0 bases, and 7 bases separated the two germline ends. This chain's CDR3 is CASSGGRSGANVLTF. In nucleotides, the CDR3 is TGTGCCAGCAGTGGAGGCCGCTCTGGGGCCAACGTCCTGACTTTC.

The table lists this clonotype with a few counts. This rearrangement joins TRBV6-1 to TRBJ2-7; the match to TRBD2 covers 11 bases. The germline V gene has CDR1 MNHNS and CDR2 SASEGT. J gave up 3 bases and V 6 bases, and 1 base lay outside the gene matches. There are 13 residues in the CDR3. CDR3 nucleotides: TGTGCCAGCAGACTAGCGGGAGTCTACGAGCAGTACTTC. This encodes CASRLAGVYEQYF.

This clonotype was counted a few times. The chain uses TRBV19 and TRBJ2-7; D unclear. V lost 3 bases and J 0 bases, leaving 18 bases between the germline ends. This CDR3 spans 17 amino acids. Germline CDR1 is LNHDA and CDR2 is SQIVND (reference sequence). The CDR3 nucleotides read TGTGCCAGTAGTATTGGATGGAGTAGGCAGGTCTCCTACGAGCAGTACTTC. This codes for CASSIGWSRQVSYEQYF.

This chain uses TRBV10-2 with TRBJ1-1, with a weak D call TRBD1 (6 bases). Germline CDR1 reads WSHSY; CDR2 reads SAAADI. The V gene lost 6 bases and the J gene lost 2 bases, with 10 bases spanning the gap. The length of the CDR3 is 13 residues. In DNA form, the CDR3 reads TGCGCCAGCAGACGGGACAAAAACACTGAAGCTTTCTTT. This gives the protein CASRRDKNTEAFF.

This clonotype occurred many times. The chain uses TRBV20-1 and TRBJ2-7; TRBD2 matches at 9 bases. J was trimmed by 0 bases and V by 2 bases; bases with no gene match: 5. The CDR3 is 15 amino acids. The germline gives CDR1 DFQATT, CDR2 SNEGSKA (reference sequence). CDR3 bases: TGCAGTGCTAGACCGAGCGGGAGGAGCTCCTACGAGCAGTACTTC. Protein sequence: CSARPSGRSSYEQYF.

Ten or more counts support this clonotype. The V gene is TRBV7-9, the J gene TRBJ1-1; D is unresolved. Germline loops: CDR1 SEHNR, CDR2 FQNEAQ (reference sequence). The CDR3 loop spans 13 amino acids. Trimming took off 5 bases at V and 6 bases at J, with 13 bases between the two ends. The CDR3 here is CASSPRSFPEAFF. The CDR3 bases are TGTGCCAGCAGCCCACGTTCTTTCCCTGAAGCTTTCTTT.

This clonotype was seen more than once but under ten times. The chain combines TRBV20-1 with TRBJ2-2, with 13 positions matching TRBD2. The CDR3 length is 18 residues. The trim removed 5 bases at V and 6 bases at J, leaving 15 bases unmatched. Looked up from germline, CDR1 is DFQATT and CDR2 is SNEGSKA (reference sequence). In DNA form, the CDR3 reads TGCAGTGCTCGTTCACTAGCGGGAGGGCACTATAGTTCCGGGGAGCTGTTTTTT. Its protein product is CSARSLAGGHYSSGELFF.

This chain links TRBV29-1 with TRBJ1-1, with 7 bases aligning to TRBD1. CDR3 length: 16 amino acids. Germline values: CDR1 SQVTM, CDR2 ANQGSEA. Losses at the gene ends were 7 bases for V and 0 bases for J; bases not matched to a gene: 14. CDR3 sequence: CSARPPGQAMNTEAFF. As DNA, the CDR3 is TGCAGCGCCAGGCCCCCCGGACAGGCGATGAACACTGAAGCTTTCTTT. Full variable domain (missing parts from reference TRBV29-1 and TRBJ1-1): SAVISQKPSRDICQRGTSLTIQCQVDSQVTMMFWYRQQPGQSLTLIATANQGSEATYESGFVIDKFPISRPNLTFSTLTVSNMSPEDSSIYLCSARPPGQAMNTEAFFGQGTRLTVV.